The rows below give T cell receptor beta chains drawn from one sample of a study of T cells after yellow fever vaccination. TCRdb analysed the 5' RACE reads with MiXCR anew, one entry per CDR3 protein. The table includes 300,000 to 400,000 distinct CDR3 sequences, under 15% detected once. The sample was CD4+ T cells sorted from PBMCs, taken 15 days after the yellow fever booster vaccination. The receptors derive from a man aged 18 to 29 who received the YFV17D yellow fever vaccine. Each CDR3 is given with its conserved first and last residue. A D gene is named only where the DNA matches it firmly. Some rows mark clone size as missing; the rest say once, few, many or name a class of expanded clone.

v_call	clone_size	d_call	cdr3_length	j_call	cdr3_aa	cdr3_nt
TRBV3-1	.	.	15	TRBJ1-6	CASSQGQGHNSPLHF	TGTGCCAGCAGCCAAGGTCAGGGGCATAATTCACCCCTCCACTTT
TRBV5-1	many	.	14	TRBJ2-2	CASSVAGITGELFF	TGCGCCAGCAGTGTAGCCGGGATCACCGGGGAGCTGTTTTTT
TRBV9	few	.	13	TRBJ2-3	CASSVMGRDTQYF	TGTGCCAGCAGCGTAATGGGACGAGATACGCAGTATTTT
TRBV7-9	many	TRBD2	16	TRBJ2-7	CASRNLLAGGVDEQYF	TGTGCCAGCAGGAACCTTCTAGCGGGGGGAGTCGACGAGCAGTACTTC
TRBV4-3	few	TRBD2	14	TRBJ2-1	CASSRDRGVYEQFF	TGCGCCAGCAGCCGAGACCGGGGGGTATATGAGCAGTTCTTC
TRBV11-2	many	TRBD2	15	TRBJ2-3	CASSPSGGPTDTQYF	TGTGCCAGCAGCCCTAGCGGGGGACCCACAGATACGCAGTATTTT
TRBV5-1	few	.	15	TRBJ2-3	CASSPEAIRTDTQYF	TGCGCCAGCAGCCCGGAGGCGATTCGCACAGATACGCAGTATTTT
TRBV7-9	.	.	14	TRBJ2-7	CASSGWAIQYVQYF	TGTGCCAGCAGCGGGTGGGCGATACAGTACGTGCAGTACTTC
TRBV11-2	.	.	15	TRBJ1-2	CASSSRFMAGYGYTF	TGTGCCAGCAGCTCCCGGTTTATGGCCGGCTATGGCTACACCTTC
TRBV20-1	many	.	12	TRBJ2-3	CSARPGTDTQYF	TGCAGTGCTAGACCCGGCACAGATACGCAGTATTTT
TRBV28	.	TRBD1	17	TRBJ1-1	CASSPLAGGTPNTEAFF	TGTGCCAGCTCGCCATTGGCAGGGGGGACCCCGAACACTGAAGCTTTCTTT
TRBV5-1	.	.	14	TRBJ1-6	CASSGVSGDPPLHF	TGCGCCAGCAGCGGCGTCTCCGGCGATCCACCCCTCCACTTT
TRBV4-1	.	.	13	TRBJ1-5	CASSQEQDQPQHF	TGCGCCAGCAGCCAAGAACAAGATCAGCCCCAGCATTTT
TRBV19	once	.	19	TRBJ2-2	CASSIDLFRGNSGTGELFF	TGTGCCAGTAGTATAGATCTTTTTAGGGGAAATTCAGGTACCGGGGAGCTGTTTTTT
TRBV12-3/TRBV12-4	few	.	14	TRBJ1-5	CASTTKRGNQPQHF	TGTGCCAGCACTACTAAGAGGGGCAATCAGCCCCAGCATTTT
TRBV29-1	many	.	13	TRBJ2-7	CSVTPTGINEQYF	TGCAGCGTTACACCCACAGGGATCAACGAGCAGTACTTC
TRBV6-5	few	TRBD1	15	TRBJ2-5	CASSYRQGRQETQYF	TGTGCCAGCAGTTATAGACAGGGGAGGCAAGAGACCCAGTACTTC
TRBV20-1	few	.	15	TRBJ2-1	CSARDRARRINEQFF	TGCAGTGCTAGAGACCGGGCTAGAAGGATCAATGAGCAGTTCTTC
TRBV24-1	.	.	14	TRBJ2-3	CATSDPGQRDTQYF	TGTGCCACCAGTGATCCTGGACAGAGGGATACGCAGTATTTT
TRBV20-1	.	.	14	TRBJ1-5	CSAEGGAGNQPQHF	TGCAGTGCCGAGGGGGGCGCGGGCAATCAGCCCCAGCATTTT
TRBV28	few	.	13	TRBJ1-1	CASSGLSDTEAFF	TGTGCCAGCAGTGGACTCTCGGACACTGAAGCTTTCTTT
TRBV19	few	.	16	TRBJ1-6	CASSTRYVGENSPLHF	TGTGCCAGTAGTACCCGATATGTGGGGGAGAATTCACCCCTCCACTTT
TRBV18	few	.	13	TRBJ2-3	CASSPRSPDTQYF	TGTGCCAGCTCACCCCGATCCCCAGATACGCAGTATTTT
TRBV7-2	many	TRBD1	14	TRBJ2-2	CASSSRTGTGELFF	TGTGCCAGCAGCTCGAGGACAGGCACCGGGGAGCTGTTTTTT
TRBV20-1	many	.	13	TRBJ2-2	CSARRQATGELFF	TGCAGTGCCCGGAGACAGGCCACCGGGGAGCTGTTTTTT
TRBV12-3/TRBV12-4	many	TRBD2	14	TRBJ2-5	CASSLAGGQETQYF	TGCGCCAGCAGCTTGGCGGGGGGGCAAGAGACCCAGTACTTC
TRBV4-1	few	.	13	TRBJ2-1	CASSQDFGTRQFF	TGCGCCAGCAGCCAAGATTTTGGGACTCGGCAGTTCTTC
TRBV20-1	many	TRBD2	15	TRBJ2-1	CSARVQAGEYNEQFF	TGCAGTGCTAGAGTGCAAGCGGGGGAGTACAATGAGCAGTTCTTC
TRBV12-5	.	.	13	TRBJ2-7	CASGLTTDREQYF	TGTGCTAGTGGTTTGACTACGGACCGGGAGCAGTACTTC
TRBV10-3	few	.	12	TRBJ1-1	CAISVTNTEAFF	TGTGCCATCAGTGTGACGAACACTGAAGCTTTCTTT
TRBV28	many	.	12	TRBJ1-2	CASSQTVYGYTF	TGTGCCAGCAGTCAGACGGTCTATGGCTACACCTTC
TRBV28	.	.	13	TRBJ2-3	CISKGHSTDTQYF	TGTATCAGTAAAGGCCATAGCACAGATACGCAGTATTTT
TRBV4-3	once	.	14	TRBJ1-5	CASSLGKGEQPQHF	TGCGCCAGCAGCCTAGGGAAGGGGGAGCAGCCCCAGCATTTT
TRBV12-3/TRBV12-4	many	TRBD1	14	TRBJ2-1	CASSSTRKGAEQFF	TGTGCCAGCAGTAGTACACGGAAGGGGGCTGAGCAGTTCTTC
TRBV27	few	TRBD1	18	TRBJ1-2	CASKEFPPRQGANYGYTF	TGTGCCAGCAAGGAATTCCCCCCCAGACAGGGCGCTAACTATGGCTACACCTTC
TRBV7-9	few	.	13	TRBJ2-7	CASSLGLAYEQYF	TGTGCCAGCAGCTTAGGTTTGGCCTACGAGCAGTACTTC
TRBV12-3/TRBV12-4	.	.	14	TRBJ2-5	CASSFGGEFRTQYF	TGTGCCAGCAGTTTTGGAGGGGAGTTTCGGACCCAGTACTTC
TRBV14	.	TRBD1	15	TRBJ1-1	CASSQDQGASTEAFF	TGTGCCAGCAGCCAAGATCAGGGGGCGAGCACTGAAGCTTTCTTT
TRBV4-3	few	.	13	TRBJ2-5	CASSPHGDGTQYF	TGCGCCAGCAGCCCCCACGGGGATGGGACCCAGTACTTC
TRBV18	few	.	15	TRBJ1-5	CASSPPGSDNQPQHF	TGTGCCAGCTCACCACCGGGCTCGGACAATCAGCCCCAGCATTTT
TRBV7-9	many	.	12	TRBJ1-2	CASSLGGGGYTF	TGTGCCAGCAGCTTAGGGGGCGGCGGCTACACCTTC
TRBV5-6	.	.	14	TRBJ2-3	CASSQGIPTDTQYF	TGTGCCAGCAGCCAAGGGATCCCCACAGATACGCAGTATTTT
TRBV7-9	.	TRBD1	12	TRBJ1-3	CASSFQGDTIYF	TGTGCCAGCAGCTTTCAGGGGGACACCATATATTTT
TRBV7-8	few	TRBD2	14	TRBJ2-7	CASSLSGTSGVQYF	TGTGCCAGCAGCCTCTCCGGGACTAGCGGTGTGCAGTACTTC
TRBV5-1	few	TRBD2	16	TRBJ2-5	CASRLGLAGGEETQYF	TGCGCCAGCAGACTTGGACTAGCGGGGGGCGAAGAGACCCAGTACTTC
TRBV5-1	few	.	15	TRBJ1-6	CASSSGPAGGSPLHF	TGCGCCAGCAGCTCTGGGCCGGCGGGGGGATCACCCCTCCACTTT
TRBV7-9	few	.	14	TRBJ1-2	CASSFLGGSHGYTF	TGTGCCAGCAGCTTCCTGGGGGGATCTCATGGCTACACCTTC
TRBV9	.	TRBD2	16	TRBJ2-1	CASSATGTSGVNEQFF	TGTGCCAGCAGCGCAACCGGGACTAGCGGGGTGAATGAGCAGTTCTTC
TRBV7-2	.	.	16	TRBJ1-4	CASSFNSGWTNEKLFF	TGTGCCAGCAGCTTCAATTCAGGGTGGACTAATGAAAAACTGTTTTTT
TRBV18	many	.	15	TRBJ2-6	CASSPDRSKANVLTF	TGTGCCAGCTCACCCGACAGGTCCAAGGCCAACGTCCTGACTTTC
TRBV6-2/TRBV6-3	.	.	14	TRBJ1-1	CASTMGVMNTEAFF	TGTGCCAGCACCATGGGCGTAATGAACACTGAAGCTTTCTTT
TRBV7-3	.	TRBD1	14	TRBJ1-1	CASSSTGPGTEAFF	TGTGCCAGCAGCTCGACAGGGCCAGGCACTGAAGCTTTCTTT
TRBV5-1	.	TRBD1	14	TRBJ1-2	CASAPGQGLYGYTF	TGCGCCAGTGCACCGGGACAGGGACTATATGGCTACACCTTC
TRBV28	.	TRBD1	16	TRBJ1-6	CASSFGLGQGHSPLHF	TGTGCCAGCAGTTTCGGCCTTGGACAGGGGCATTCACCCCTCCACTTT
TRBV27	.	.	13	TRBJ2-2	CASSSYITGELFF	TGTGCCAGCAGTTCTTACATCACCGGGGAGCTGTTTTTT